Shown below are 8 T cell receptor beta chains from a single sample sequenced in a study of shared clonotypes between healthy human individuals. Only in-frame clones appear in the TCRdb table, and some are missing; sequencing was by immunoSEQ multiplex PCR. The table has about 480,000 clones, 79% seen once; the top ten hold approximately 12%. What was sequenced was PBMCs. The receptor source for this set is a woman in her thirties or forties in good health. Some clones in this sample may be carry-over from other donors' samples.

CDR3: CASSPRGDLSAQHF. The DNA for the CDR3 is TGTGCCAGCAGCCCCAGGGGGGACCTTTCGGCCCAGCATTTT. The genes are TRBV7-2 and TRBJ1-5; 7 bases fit TRBD1. After removal of 5 bases from V and 11 bases from J, the junction contained 12 bases not matched to a gene. Looked up from germline, CDR1 is SGHTA and CDR2 is FQGNSA. The CDR3 extends over 14 amino acids.

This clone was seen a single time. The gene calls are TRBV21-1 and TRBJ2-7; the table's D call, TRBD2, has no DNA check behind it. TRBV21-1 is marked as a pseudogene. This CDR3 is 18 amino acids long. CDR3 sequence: CASSKNPGLPPASYEQYF. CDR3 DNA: TGTGCCAGCAGCAAAAACCCGGGACTACCGCCAGCATCCTACGAGCAGTACTTC.

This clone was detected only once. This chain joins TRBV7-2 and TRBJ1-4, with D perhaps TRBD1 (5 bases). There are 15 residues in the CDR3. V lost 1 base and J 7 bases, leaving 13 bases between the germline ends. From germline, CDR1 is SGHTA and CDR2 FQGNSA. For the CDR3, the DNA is TGTGCCAGCAGCTTAGACCGGGGGGAAGGTGAAAAACTGTTTTTT. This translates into CASSLDRGEGEKLFF.

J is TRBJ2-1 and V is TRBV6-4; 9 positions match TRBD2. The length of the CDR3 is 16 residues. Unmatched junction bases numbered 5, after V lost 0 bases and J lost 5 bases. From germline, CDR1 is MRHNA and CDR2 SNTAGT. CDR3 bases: TGTGCCAGCAGTGACTCGAGGTCTAGCGGGAACAATGAGCAGTTCTTC. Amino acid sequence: CASSDSRSSGNNEQFF.

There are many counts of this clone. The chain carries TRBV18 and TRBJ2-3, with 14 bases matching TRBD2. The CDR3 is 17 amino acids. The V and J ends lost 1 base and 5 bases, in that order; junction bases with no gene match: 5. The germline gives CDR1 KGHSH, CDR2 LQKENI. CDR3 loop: CASSPLGTSGSGDTQYF. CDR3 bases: TGTGCCAGCTCACCACTCGGGACTAGCGGGAGTGGAGATACGCAGTATTTT.

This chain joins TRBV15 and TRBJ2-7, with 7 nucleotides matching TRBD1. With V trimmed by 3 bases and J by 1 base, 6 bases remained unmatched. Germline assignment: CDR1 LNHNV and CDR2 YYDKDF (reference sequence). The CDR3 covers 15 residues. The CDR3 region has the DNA TGTGCCACCAGCAGCCATCCGGGACAGTCCTACGAGCAGTACTTC. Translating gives CATSSHPGQSYEQYF.

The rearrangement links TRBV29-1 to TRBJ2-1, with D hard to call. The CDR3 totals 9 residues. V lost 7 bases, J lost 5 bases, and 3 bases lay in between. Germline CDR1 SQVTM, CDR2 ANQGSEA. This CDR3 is CSDHNEQFF. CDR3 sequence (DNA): TGCAGCGACCACAATGAGCAGTTCTTC.

CDR3 sequence: CASSRGQGRRETQYF. Here the CDR3 DNA reads TGTGCCAGCTCACGAGGACAGGGTCGAAGGGAGACCCAGTACTTC. This chain connects TRBV18 to TRBJ2-5, with 8 bases lining up with TRBD1. CDR3 length equals 15 residues. CDR1 is KGHSH, CDR2 LQKENI, per germline. The trim removed 4 bases at V and 5 bases at J, leaving 9 bases unmatched. Full variable domain (remainder filled in from reference TRBV18 and TRBJ2-5): NAGVMQNPRHLVRRRGQEARLRCSPMKGHSHVYWYRQLPEEGLKFMVYLQKENIIDESGMPKERFSAEFPKEGPSILRIQQVVRGDSAAYFCASSRGQGRRETQYFGPGTRLLVL.